This T cell receptor (beta chain) comes out of a study of Tregs in tolerant kidney transplant recipients. Trimming took off 1 base at V and 5 bases at J, with 17 bases between the two ends. Germline CDR1 is SGDLS and CDR2 is YYNGEE. The CDR3 covers 16 residues. The nonmyeloablative bone marrow transplants came from related graft donors, with transient mixed chimerism. Some clones are missing from TCRdb's copy, which holds only in-frame ones; the method was immunoSEQ multiplex PCR. The sample lists some 50,000 clones, around nine tenths seen once, with 15% to 17% in the top ten. This receptor was taken from a human patient who received a combined kidney and bone marrow transplant. These T cells may partly come from the graft donor. The chain is built from TRBV9 and TRBJ2-3; D is possibly TRBD1 (7 bases). The specimen comprised CD8+ T cells from blood (PBMCs), sampled 12 months after the transplant. The CDR3 bases are TGTGCCAGCAGCGTATCGTCCAGGGGGGCTGGAGATACGCAGTATTTT. Encoded protein: CASSVSSRGAGDTQYF. Drawing the rest from reference TRBV9 and TRBJ2-3, the complete variable domain is DSGVTQTPKHLITATGQRVTLRCSPRSGDLSVYWYQQSLDQGLQFLIQYYNGEERAKGNILERFSAQQFPDLHSELNLSSLELGDSALYFCASSVSSRGAGDTQYFGPGTRLTVL.